These 20 T cell receptor beta chains share one sample of origin, sequenced in a study of T-cell reconstitution after alpha-beta-depleted transplantation in children. The TCRbeta library incorporated unique molecular identifiers. One entry per CDR3 protein results from TCRdb running MiXCR on the PCR reads. This table has approximately 250,000 distinct CDR3 sequences, about 9.6% appearing once. The sequenced sample was PBMCs from the stem cell graft donor, obtained from the stem cell graft. These receptors were obtained from a human donor who donated a stem cell graft to a child with SCID.

This clonotype has at least ten counts. The V and J genes are TRBV5-5 and TRBJ2-5; D unresolved. The V gene's germline CDR1 is SGHKS and CDR2 YYEKEE (reference sequence). V lost 4 bases to trimming and J lost 1 base, with 11 bases between them. The CDR3 runs to 14 residues. The CDR3 sequence: CASSDRIIQETQYF. The CDR3 DNA reads TGTGCCAGCAGCGACCGGATCATCCAAGAGACCCAGTACTTC.

This clonotype was counted at least ten times. The chain couples TRBV7-9 to TRBJ1-1; D uncertain. The V and J ends lost 1 base and 2 bases respectively, with 11 bases between them. This CDR3 is built from 15 residues. CDR1 and CDR2 from the germline V gene are SEHNR and FQNEAQ (reference sequence). Written as DNA, the CDR3 is TGTGCCAGCAGCTTAGTTCGGGGAGGCAACACTGAAGCTTTCTTT. Amino acid sequence: CASSLVRGGNTEAFF.

This clonotype was seen at least ten times. The chain combines TRBV5-5 with TRBJ1-2, with no clear D. CDR1 and CDR2 from the germline V gene are SGHKS and YYEKEE (reference sequence). V gave up 2 bases and J gave up 0 bases, with 14 bases separating them. This CDR3 spans 16 amino acids. CDR3 amino acids: CASSFGLGDPNYGYTF. DNA for the CDR3: TGTGCCAGCAGCTTTGGGCTCGGGGATCCTAACTATGGCTACACCTTC.

In its sample, this clonotype was seen many times. The chain uses TRBV5-1 and TRBJ2-4, with D hard to call. With 5 bases removed from V and 6 bases from J, the gap between germline ends came to 15 bases. Germline CDR1 reads SGHRS; CDR2 reads YFSETQ. The CDR3 loop spans 14 amino acids. Written as DNA, the CDR3 is TGCGCCAGCAGTTTCGACGTCGAAAGAAACATTCAGTACTTC. Residues: CASSFDVERNIQYF.

This chain joins TRBV20-1 and TRBJ2-7; 8 nucleotides align to TRBD2. The CDR3 is made up of 15 amino acids. After removal of 3 bases from V and 2 bases from J, the junction contained 9 bases not matched to a gene. CDR1 is DFQATT, CDR2 SNEGSKA, per germline (reference sequence). The CDR3 loop reads CSAREGSGVAYEQYF. The CDR3 coding sequence is TGCAGTGCTAGGGAGGGTAGCGGGGTGGCCTACGAGCAGTACTTC.

This clonotype appeared many times. The J gene is TRBJ1-6, the V gene TRBV20-1; no reliable D call. There are 16 residues in the CDR3. The germline CDR1 and CDR2 sequences are DFQATT and SNEGSKA (reference sequence). V was shortened by 0 bases and J by 6 bases, with 15 bases between the two germline ends. DNA of the CDR3: TGCAGTGCTAGAGATGCCAACGCCCCGGGTAATTCACCCCTCCACTTT. Its protein product is CSARDANAPGNSPLHF.

This clonotype came up many times. V is TRBV5-5 and J is TRBJ2-1; 7 positions match TRBD2. Germline V gene data show CDR1 as SGHKS and CDR2 as YYEKEE (reference sequence). The CDR3 extends over 17 amino acids. Germline trimming cut 1 base from V and 5 bases from J; bases unmatched to any gene: 12. Written as DNA, the CDR3 is TGTGCCAGCAGCTTGTGGTTGGGGGGGAGCGGTCACAATGAGCAGTTCTTC. It is translated as CASSLWLGGSGHNEQFF.

This clonotype was seen many times. The rearrangement uses TRBV6-6 and TRBJ2-7; D unresolved. V lost 2 bases and J lost 4, with 9 bases in between. This CDR3 comprises 13 residues. CDR1 and CDR2 (germline): MNHNY, SVGAGI (reference sequence). CDR3 loop: CASSYGHEYEQYF. For the CDR3, the DNA is TGTGCCAGCAGTTACGGGCACGAGTACGAGCAGTACTTC.

This clonotype was found many times. The chain links TRBV19 to TRBJ1-5, with no clear D. V lost 3 bases, J lost 0 bases, and 12 bases lay in between. CDR3 length equals 16 residues. CDR1 and CDR2 from the germline V gene are LNHDA and SQIVND (reference sequence). The CDR3 sequence: CASSMMVAVSNQPQHF. For the CDR3, the DNA is TGTGCCAGTAGTATGATGGTCGCGGTTAGCAATCAGCCCCAGCATTTT.

This clonotype was counted ten times or more. The chain has TRBV4-2 and TRBJ2-5; D gene unclear. The CDR3 consists of 18 residues. V lost 3 bases, J lost 5 bases, and 25 bases lay in between. Germline V gene sequence: CDR1 LGHNA, CDR2 YNFKEQ. The CDR3: CASSHHNGPQTHGETQYF. The DNA for the CDR3 is TGTGCCAGCAGCCACCATAACGGGCCTCAAACCCATGGGGAGACCCAGTACTTC.

This clonotype has a count of ten or more. V is TRBV20-1 and J is TRBJ2-7, with D unclear. The CDR3 length is 11 residues. Trimming shortened V by 7 bases and J by 1 base, and 8 bases separated the two germline ends. Germline V gene data show CDR1 as DFQATT and CDR2 as SNEGSKA (reference sequence). As DNA, the CDR3 is TGCAGTGTCCGCGGTTCCTACGAGCAGTACTTC. Encoded protein: CSVRGSYEQYF.

The table lists this clonotype with many counts. The gene calls are TRBV5-6 and TRBJ2-7, with 12 nucleotides matching TRBD2. CDR1 and CDR2 from the germline V gene are SGHDT and YYEEEE. This CDR3 spans 18 amino acids. Trimming at V came to 3 bases and at J to 3 bases, leaving 13 bases not matched to a gene. The CDR3 here is CASSYDPGLAGTNYEQYF. The CDR3 DNA follows: TGTGCCAGCAGCTACGACCCAGGACTAGCGGGGACCAACTACGAGCAGTACTTC.

J is TRBJ2-5 and V is TRBV5-1; 7 nucleotides line up with TRBD2. This CDR3 is built from 15 residues. V trimming: 2 bases; J trimming: 2 bases; junction bases outside the gene matches: 6. Germline CDR1 SGHRS, CDR2 YFSETQ. CDR3 protein: CASSFASGGQETQYF. CDR3 DNA: TGCGCCAGCAGCTTCGCCTCGGGGGGTCAAGAGACCCAGTACTTC.

This clonotype was seen repeatedly, ten times or more. The chain carries TRBV7-9 and TRBJ2-7; the D call may be TRBD1 or TRBD2 (6 bases each). This CDR3 comprises 13 residues. Trimming took off 1 base at V and 6 bases at J, with 10 bases between the two ends. Germline CDR1 SEHNR, CDR2 FQNEAQ (reference sequence). CDR3: CASSLGTAGEQYF. In nucleotides, the CDR3 is TGTGCCAGCAGCTTAGGGACAGCGGGCGAGCAGTACTTC. Looking up the rest from reference TRBV7-9 and TRBJ2-7 gives the full variable domain: DTGVSQNPRHKITKRGQNVTFRCDPISEHNRLYWYRQTLGQGPEFLTYFQNEAQLEKSRLLSDRFSAERPKGSFSTLEIQRTEQGDSAMYLCASSLGTAGEQYFGPGTRLTVT.

This clonotype has a count of ten or more. V and J are TRBV29-1 and TRBJ2-7; TRBD1 aligns across 7 bases. The germline CDR1 and CDR2 sequences are SQVTM and ANQGSEA. The CDR3 is 15 residues long. V lost 1 base and J lost 0; bases outside the gene matches: 6. The CDR3 DNA reads as TGCAGCGTTGAAGTAAGACAGGGCTACTCCTACGAGCAGTACTTC. It encodes CSVEVRQGYSYEQYF.

At least ten counts were recorded for this clonotype. The chain recombines TRBV7-6 with TRBJ1-1; 9 bases align to TRBD1. The CDR3 covers 14 residues. V was pared by 7 bases and J by 8 bases, with 11 bases of the junction left unmatched. CDR1 and CDR2 from the germline V gene are SGHVS and FNYEAQ. Here the CDR3 DNA reads TGTGCCAGCACCCATCTGACAGGGGGGCGGGAAGCTTTCTTT. Its protein product is CASTHLTGGREAFF.

Ten or more counts support this clonotype. The chain has TRBV7-2 and TRBJ2-5, with a weak D call TRBD2 (6 bases). This CDR3 is built from 17 residues. From germline, CDR1 is SGHTA and CDR2 FQGNSA. With 2 bases removed from V and 2 bases from J, the gap between germline ends came to 18 bases. CDR3 protein: CASSLLADWAAQETQYF. CDR3 DNA: TGTGCCAGCAGCTTATTAGCGGACTGGGCAGCTCAAGAGACCCAGTACTTC.

This clonotype occurred many times. As DNA, the CDR3 is TGTGCCAGCAGCTTAGGACGAAGGGTATTGTTTGGCTACACCTTC. Translated, it gives CASSLGRRVLFGYTF. The chain employs TRBV7-6 and TRBJ1-2; unclear D gene. V gave up 1 base and J gave up 7 bases, with 16 bases separating them. Per the germline V gene, CDR1 is SGHVS and CDR2 is FNYEAQ. This CDR3 spans 15 amino acids.

In its sample, this clonotype was seen many times. This sequence joins TRBV2 and TRBJ2-3; D remains ambiguous. Trimming left V 6 bases short and J 1 base short, with 11 bases between. CDR1 and CDR2 (germline): SNHLY, FYNNEI. The CDR3 loop spans 14 amino acids. This CDR3 is CASSDLRRTDTQYF. DNA of the CDR3: TGTGCCAGCAGCGACCTGAGACGCACAGATACGCAGTATTTT.

At least ten counts were recorded for this clonotype. V is TRBV4-1 and J is TRBJ1-2; 8 bases are a match to TRBD1. This CDR3 comprises 14 residues. After removal of 1 base from V and 2 bases from J, the junction contained 0 bases not matched to a gene. CDR1 MGHRA and CDR2 YSYEKL come from the germline V gene. The CDR3 sequence is CASSQGDRNYGYTF. The CDR3 DNA sequence: TGCGCCAGCAGCCAAGGGGACAGGAACTATGGCTACACCTTC.